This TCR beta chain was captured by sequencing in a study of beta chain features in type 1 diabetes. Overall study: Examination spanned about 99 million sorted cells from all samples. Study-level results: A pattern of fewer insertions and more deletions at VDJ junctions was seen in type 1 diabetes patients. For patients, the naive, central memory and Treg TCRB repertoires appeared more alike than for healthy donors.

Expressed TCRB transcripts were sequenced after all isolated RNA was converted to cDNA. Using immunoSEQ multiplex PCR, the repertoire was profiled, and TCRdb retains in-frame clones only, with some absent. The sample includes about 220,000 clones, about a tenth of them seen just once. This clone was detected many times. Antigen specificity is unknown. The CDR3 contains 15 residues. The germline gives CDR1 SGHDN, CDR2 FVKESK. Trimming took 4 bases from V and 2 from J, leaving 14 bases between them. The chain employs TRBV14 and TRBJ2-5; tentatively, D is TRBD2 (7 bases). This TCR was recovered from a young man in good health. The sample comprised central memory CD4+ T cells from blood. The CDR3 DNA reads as TGTGCCAGCAGCCGCTTACAGGGAGGGCAAGAGACCCAGTACTTC. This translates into CASSRLQGGQETQYF.